The 23 T cell receptor beta chains in this list originate from one sample, sequenced in a study of control samples from healthy donors and cancer patients (dated by TCRdb to 2018 to 2020). The library was prepared using the immunoSEQ multiplex PCR assay. This is the immuneACCESS table as TCRdb keeps it, with only in-frame sequences that have V and J called. A part of the clones is gone; compared with another copy, unresolved V genes explain less than half, and the rest is unexplained. The sample includes approximately 120,000 clones, with around 86% observed a single time. The ten largest clones capture less than 9.5% of the sample. Sequencing was carried out using blood. The receptors come from a man between 35 and 55 years old in good health.

J is TRBJ1-4 and V is TRBV15; TRBD1 might be the D (5 bases). Looked up from germline, CDR1 is LNHNV and CDR2 is YYDKDF (reference sequence). CDR3 length: 16 amino acids. Trimming pared 0 bases from V and 7 bases from J, leaving 15 bases between. DNA for the CDR3: TGTGCCACCAGCAGAGATGGGGTAGCTGGGGGTGAAAAACTGTTTTTT. Translation: CATSRDGVAGGEKLFF.

The DNA of the CDR3 is TGTGCCAGCAGCGGACTAGCGGGGGGATCGGCAGATACGCAGTATTTT. Protein product: CASSGLAGGSADTQYF. V and J are TRBV9 and TRBJ2-3; 13 bases are shared with TRBD2. Unmatched junction bases numbered 5, after V lost 3 bases and J lost 4 bases. CDR3 length: 16 amino acids. The germline V gene encodes CDR1 SGDLS and CDR2 YYNGEE.

DNA for the CDR3: TGCGCCAGCAGCCCGGGACAGGGGGCTGGATATGGCTACACCTTC. It is translated as CASSPGQGAGYGYTF. J is TRBJ1-2 and V is TRBV4-1; 12 bases are a match to TRBD1. The CDR3 has 15 amino acids. Trimming removed 4 bases from V and 5 bases from J; junction bases left unmatched: 5. Germline assignment: CDR1 MGHRA and CDR2 YSYEKL.

The chain carries TRBV7-9 and TRBJ1-1; no firm D call. The CDR3 covers 12 residues. V lost 7 bases, J lost 3 bases, and 9 bases lay in between. Looked up from germline, CDR1 is SEHNR and CDR2 is FQNEAQ (reference sequence). CDR3 amino acids: CASTPEYTEAFF. The CDR3 DNA sequence: TGTGCCAGCACCCCGGAGTACACTGAAGCTTTCTTT.

The chain carries TRBV5-6 and TRBJ1-2; tentative D call: TRBD1 (6 bases). Per germline, CDR1 SGHDT and CDR2 YYEEEE. The ends were cut back, 2 bases at V and 8 bases at J, with 19 bases in the middle. The CDR3 runs to 15 residues. This CDR3 reads CASSFKPGHPAGYTF. The CDR3 DNA follows: TGTGCCAGCAGCTTTAAACCGGGACACCCAGCCGGCTACACCTTC.

V and J are TRBV6-5 and TRBJ1-5, with 7 nucleotides matching TRBD1. Trimming took 2 bases from V and 7 from J; bases not matched to a gene: 2. The CDR3 runs to 13 residues. CDR1 is MNHEY and CDR2 is SVGAGI in the germline V gene. CDR3 region: CASSYLRGQPQHF. The CDR3 DNA reads as TGTGCCAGCAGTTACCTCAGGGGGCAGCCCCAGCATTTT.

V and J are TRBV25-1 and TRBJ2-7; 8 bases align to TRBD2. Germline V lookup: CDR1 MGHDK, CDR2 SYGVNS. The CDR3 consists of 14 residues. The ends lost 6 bases at V and 4 bases at J; junction bases unmatched: 8. In DNA, the CDR3 is TGTGCCAGCAGGGGCGGGGGGACTGTGTACGAGCAGTACTTC. Translating gives CASRGGGTVYEQYF.

The chain uses TRBV7-2 and TRBJ2-1, with TRBD2 matching 15 bases. Germline assignment: CDR1 SGHTA and CDR2 FQGNSA. This CDR3 is built from 16 residues. J lost 10 bases, V lost 5 bases, and 9 bases had no gene match. The CDR3: CASSRGLAGGGSEQFF. The CDR3 nucleotides are TGTGCCAGCAGCCGGGGACTAGCGGGGGGAGGGAGCGAGCAGTTCTTC.

The rearrangement joins TRBV4-3 to TRBJ1-6; 8 bases are shared with TRBD1. The CDR3 is made up of 15 amino acids. V lost 1 base and J lost 10; bases outside the gene matches: 6. Germline V lookup: CDR1 LGHNA, CDR2 YSLEER. The CDR3 sequence is CASSQVTGGRSPLHF. DNA for the CDR3: TGCGCCAGCAGCCAAGTCACAGGGGGGCGGTCACCCCTCCACTTT.

The genes are TRBV4-1 and TRBJ2-7; 12 positions agree with TRBD2. V lost 2 bases to trimming and J lost 0 bases; unmatched junction nucleotides: 8. The CDR3 consists of 18 residues. The germline gives CDR1 MGHRA, CDR2 YSYEKL. DNA of the CDR3: TGCGCCAGCAGCCAAATTTCGACTAGCGGGGGATTCTCCTACGAGCAGTACTTC. It translates to CASSQISTSGGFSYEQYF.

The V call is TRBV25-1, the J call TRBJ2-3, with 10 bases matching TRBD2. CDR1 is MGHDK and CDR2 is SYGVNS in the germline V gene. CDR3 size: 14 residues. Losses at the gene ends were 8 bases for V and 2 bases for J; bases not matched to a gene: 4. The CDR3 DNA reads TGTGCCAGCCGGACTAGCGGCTACACAGATACGCAGTATTTT. This codes for CASRTSGYTDTQYF.

The CDR3 region has the DNA TGTGCCAGCACAGCTCTTAGCAATCAGCCCCAGCATTTT. It is translated as CASTALSNQPQHF. V is TRBV12-3 or TRBV12-4 and J is TRBJ1-5; D gene uncertain. V lost 7 bases to trimming and J lost 0 bases, with 7 bases between them. The CDR3 loop spans 13 amino acids.

This chain joins TRBV19 and TRBJ2-3, with 7 nucleotides matching TRBD2. This CDR3 is 13 amino acids long. J lost 1 base, V lost 5 bases, and 0 bases had no gene match. Germline CDR1 is LNHDA and CDR2 is SQIVND (reference sequence). The CDR3 loop reads CASSAGGTDTQYF. The DNA for the CDR3 is TGTGCCAGTAGTGCGGGGGGCACAGATACGCAGTATTTT.

The chain has TRBV2 and TRBJ1-5; TRBD1 might be the D (6 bases). Between the trimmed V and J ends, which lost 7 bases and 0 bases, there was a span of 22 bases. The germline V gene encodes CDR1 SNHLY and CDR2 FYNNEI. CDR3 length equals 18 residues. CDR3 region: CASTGLRQAPYSNQPQHF. The CDR3 nucleotides read TGTGCCAGCACCGGGCTGAGACAGGCCCCTTATAGCAATCAGCCCCAGCATTTT. Together with reference TRBV2 and TRBJ1-5, the CDR3 gives the full variable domain: EPEVTQTPSHQVTQMGQEVILRCVPISNHLYFYWYRQILGQKVEFLVSFYNNEISEKSEIFDDQFSVERPDGSNFTLKIRSTKLEDSAMYFCASTGLRQAPYSNQPQHFGDGTRLSIL.

The chain is built from TRBV21-1 and TRBJ1-5. TRBV21-1 is a known pseudogene. The CDR3 is made up of 15 amino acids. The CDR3 DNA reads TGTGCCAGCAGCAGAGGTCCGGCAGAGGATCAGCCCCAGCATTTT. It specifies CASSRGPAEDQPQHF.

This chain links TRBV24-1 with TRBJ2-7; D perhaps matches TRBD1 (8 bases). Trimming took off 2 bases at V and 9 bases at J, with 19 bases between the two ends. The germline gives CDR1 KGHDR, CDR2 SFDVKD. CDR3 length: 15 residues. The DNA for the CDR3 is TGTGCCACCAGTGATTCCGCGGGGGCAGGGGGCAGGCAGTACTTC. It yields the protein CATSDSAGAGGRQYF.

This chain links TRBV28 with TRBJ2-5; 13 positions agree with TRBD2. The CDR3 length is 16 residues. J gave up 2 bases and V 5 bases, and 5 bases lay outside the gene matches. Germline V CDR1 and CDR2: MDHEN, SYDVKM. CDR3 coding DNA: TGTGCCAGCAGTCGAATGACTAGCGGGGGGCAAGAGACCCAGTACTTC. Its protein is CASSRMTSGGQETQYF. Filled out from reference TRBV28 and TRBJ2-5, the complete variable domain reads DVKVTQSSRYLVKRTGEKVFLECVQDMDHENMFWYRQDPGLGLRLIYFSYDVKMKEKGDIPEGYSVSREKKERFSLILESASTNQTSMYLCASSRMTSGGQETQYFGPGTRLLVL.

The J gene is TRBJ2-1, the V gene TRBV18, with 8 bases fitting TRBD1. Germline loops: CDR1 KGHSH, CDR2 LQKENI. Trimming at V came to 3 bases and at J to 5 bases, leaving 9 bases not matched to a gene. The length of the CDR3 is 16 residues. The CDR3 nucleotides are TGTGCCAGCTCACCCCGGACAGGGAGGCCCGACAATGAGCAGTTCTTC. Translated: CASSPRTGRPDNEQFF.

The chain employs TRBV4-1 and TRBJ1-5, with D possibly matching TRBD1 (5 bases). Germline assignment: CDR1 MGHRA and CDR2 YSYEKL. The CDR3 contains 16 residues. V dropped 1 base and J dropped 1 base, with 11 bases sitting between them. The CDR3, as DNA: TGCGCCAGCAGCCAAGGAAGGGGTGTGAGCAATCAGCCCCAGCATTTT. Its translation is CASSQGRGVSNQPQHF.

This chain joins TRBV30 and TRBJ2-1; TRBD1 is a possible D gene (6 bases). CDR1 is GTSNPN and CDR2 is SVGIG in the germline V gene (reference sequence). The CDR3 length is 15 residues. Deletions cut 2 bases from V and 2 bases from J, with 13 bases between. As DNA, the CDR3 is TGTGCCTGGAGTCCCACAGGGATGGCCTACAATGAGCAGTTCTTC. Translating it yields CAWSPTGMAYNEQFF.

The CDR3 DNA follows: TGTGCCACCAGCGCGACGACAGGGCTGGAGACCCAGTACTTC. Its protein product is CATSATTGLETQYF. The chain recombines TRBV15 with TRBJ2-7, with 7 positions matching TRBD1. The DNA matches TRBJ2-5 better at its end, which makes the J call doubtful. CDR3 length: 14 amino acids. Germline V lookup: CDR1 LNHNV, CDR2 YYDKDF (reference sequence).

The rearrangement uses TRBV9 and TRBJ2-7; possibly TRBD1 for D (6 bases). Germline CDR1 reads SGDLS; CDR2 reads YYNGEE. Trimming removed 5 bases from V and 3 bases from J, with 12 bases in between. The CDR3 contains 13 residues. The CDR3 DNA reads as TGTGCCAGCAGTGAGGGACATAACTACGAGCAGTACTTC. As protein: CASSEGHNYEQYF.

This clone was picked up a small number of times. The CDR3 DNA follows: TGTGCCAGCAGCCGGGGGGGGAATCGTTCACCCCTCCACTTT. Translation gives CASSRGGNRSPLHF. The chain combines TRBV11-2 with TRBJ1-6; possible D gene TRBD1, 5 bases. V was clipped by 5 bases and J by 9 bases, with 14 bases between them. Germline V CDR1 and CDR2: SGHAT, FQNNGV. This CDR3 is 14 amino acids long.